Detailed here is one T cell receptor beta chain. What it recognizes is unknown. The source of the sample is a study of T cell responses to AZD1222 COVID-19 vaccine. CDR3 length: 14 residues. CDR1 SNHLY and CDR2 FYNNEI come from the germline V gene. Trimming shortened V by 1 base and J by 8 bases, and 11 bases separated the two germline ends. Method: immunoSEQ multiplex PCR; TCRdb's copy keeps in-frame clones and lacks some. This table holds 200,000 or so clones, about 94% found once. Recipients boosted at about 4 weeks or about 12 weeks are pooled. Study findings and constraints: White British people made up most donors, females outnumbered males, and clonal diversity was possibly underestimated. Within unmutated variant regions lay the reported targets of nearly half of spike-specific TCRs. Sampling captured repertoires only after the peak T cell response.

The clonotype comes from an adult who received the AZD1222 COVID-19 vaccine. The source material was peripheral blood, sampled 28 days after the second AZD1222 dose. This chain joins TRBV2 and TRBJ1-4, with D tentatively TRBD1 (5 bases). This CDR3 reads CASSEGGSREKLFF. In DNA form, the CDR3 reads TGTGCCAGCAGTGAAGGGGGGTCTAGGGAAAAACTGTTTTTT.